The 9 T cell receptor beta chains below were found in one sample sequenced in a study of blood T cell repertoires in COVID-19. The repertoire was sequenced with immunoSEQ multiplex PCR; TCRdb's copy has only in-frame clones and lacks some. The sample lists fewer than 250,000 clones; approximately 91% were seen once. The material sequenced was peripheral blood. All receptors come from a man aged 55 to 70 who had recovered from COVID-19.

J is TRBJ2-2 and V is TRBV19, with TRBD1 identical over 7 bases. The CDR3 runs to 16 residues. Looked up from germline, CDR1 is LNHDA and CDR2 is SQIVND (reference sequence). Trimming at V came to 4 bases and at J to 0 bases, leaving 5 bases not matched to a gene. The DNA for the CDR3 is TGTGCCAGTAGTAGGGCAGGGGGAACGAACACCGGGGAGCTGTTTTTT. This codes for CASSRAGGTNTGELFF.

This clone was seen only once. The rearrangement links TRBV5-4 to TRBJ2-5; TRBD1 aligns across 10 bases. V lost 4 bases, J lost 5 bases, and 11 bases stayed unmatched. The CDR3 runs to 16 residues. Germline V gives CDR1 SGHNT, CDR2 YYREEE (reference sequence). CDR3 amino acids: CASSPVPGQGSETQYF. CDR3 sequence (DNA): TGTGCCAGCAGCCCAGTCCCGGGACAGGGGTCGGAGACCCAGTACTTC.

J is TRBJ1-4 and V is TRBV5-1; tentatively, D is TRBD1 (6 bases). Germline lookup yields CDR1 SGHRS and CDR2 YFSETQ. The ends were cut back, 0 bases at V and 4 bases at J, with 13 bases in the middle. The length of the CDR3 is 16 residues. This CDR3 reads CASSLVGDKSNEKLFF. In nucleotides, the CDR3 is TGCGCCAGCAGCTTGGTCGGGGACAAGAGTAATGAAAAACTGTTTTTT.

The chain has TRBV5-6 and TRBJ1-1; D uncertain. This CDR3 comprises 13 residues. In germline, CDR1 is SGHDT, CDR2 YYEEEE. V was trimmed by 4 bases and J by 6 bases, leaving 13 bases between them. CDR3 DNA sequence: TGTGCCAGCAGCATTCCTGAGTCGGCTGAAGCTTTCTTT. Translation gives CASSIPESAEAFF.

This chain connects TRBV24-1 to TRBJ1-5; TRBD1 aligns across 12 bases. Losses at the gene ends were 7 bases for V and 1 base for J; bases not matched to a gene: 10. The CDR3 is 18 residues long. Germline CDR1 reads KGHDR; CDR2 reads SFDVKD. Here the CDR3 DNA reads TGTGCCACCAGATGGGACAGGGGGCCCCATATGAGCAATCAGCCCCAGCATTTT. As protein: CATRWDRGPHMSNQPQHF.

The chain uses TRBV27 and TRBJ2-2; 8 bases fit TRBD1. The CDR3 is 15 amino acids. The V gene end was trimmed by 6 bases and the J gene end by 3 bases; junction bases not matched to a gene: 6. Germline lookup yields CDR1 MNHEY and CDR2 SMNVEV (reference sequence). CDR3 protein: CASSRLTGDTGELFF. The CDR3 DNA reads as TGTGCCAGCAGCCGCTTGACAGGGGACACCGGGGAGCTGTTTTTT.

J is TRBJ2-7 and V is TRBV11-2, with D perhaps matching TRBD1 (5 bases). Per the germline V gene, CDR1 is SGHAT and CDR2 is FQNNGV. The CDR3 is 15 amino acids. V lost 0 bases and J 6 bases, leaving 15 bases between the germline ends. CDR3 sequence (DNA): TGTGCCAGCAGCTTAGATTGGGGCCAACGACCCGAGCAGTACTTC. Amino acid sequence: CASSLDWGQRPEQYF.

This clone was counted a single time. V and J are TRBV14 and TRBJ1-5; the D gene is possibly TRBD1 (5 bases). The CDR3 contains 15 residues. Germline CDR1 and CDR2: SGHDN and FVKESK. With 3 bases removed from V and 5 bases from J, the gap between germline ends came to 14 bases. The CDR3 DNA sequence: TGTGCCAGCAGCCAGGGAGGGGCTTGGGATCAGCCCCAGCATTTT. Amino acids: CASSQGGAWDQPQHF. The full variable domain, its missing parts supplied by reference TRBV14 and TRBJ1-5, is EAGVTQFPSHSVIEKGQTVTLRCDPISGHDNLYWYRRVMGKEIKFLLHFVKESKQDESGMPNNRFLAERTGGTYSTLKVQPAELEDSGVYFCASSQGGAWDQPQHFGDGTRLSIL.

This chain links TRBV6-5 with TRBJ2-1, with 11 nucleotides matching TRBD2. CDR1 and CDR2 from the germline V gene are MNHEY and SVGAGI. The CDR3 runs 15 residues. Trimming took 8 bases from V and 4 from J; bases not matched to a gene: 7. CDR3 region: CASSKGTSGYNEQFF. CDR3 nucleotide sequence: TGTGCCAGCTCGAAGGGGACTAGCGGTTACAATGAGCAGTTCTTC.